Below, one TCR beta chain is given with its context. This clonotype was seen a few times. Its antigen specificity is not known. The record has no base qualities; no much larger clone is one base away. The data originate from a study of T-cell memory formation after mild COVID-19 (dated by TCRdb to the early 2020s). In the study overall: Most TCR sequence clusters were specific to one of the two donors. In two donors, T-cell clones that expanded and contracted after mild COVID-19 were tracked by sequencing TCRalpha and TCRbeta repertoires over time. Two young, previously healthy adult volunteers, one female and one male, were included in the cohort.

From the cysteine through the phenylalanine, the CDR3 covers 14 amino acids. The retained sequence is limited to the CDR3, 42 bases, with the frame set at the first base. Taken from the germline V gene (reference sequence), the CDR1 and CDR2 loops are SEHNR and FQNEAQ. V is pared back by 8 bases and J by 1 base, with 14 bases lying between the germline termini. The paper as a whole reports these results and caveats: Balanced CD4/CD8 phenotypes were observed for clones contracting from day 15 to 85, whereas a bias towards CD4+ was observed for a second wave of clones expanding from day 15 to 37. Contracting CD4+ clones were located mainly in the CM and EM memory subsets, whereas CD8+ clones were found to be enriched in EMRA. Only a couple of mild cases were covered in the study, and larger cohorts including severe cases with pre-infection samples were considered necessary. SARS-CoV-2 specificity of the second-wave clones peaking on day 37 was not confirmed. The detection of some responding clones in pre-infection memory suggests that pre-existing cross-reactive memory T cells joined the SARS-CoV-2 response.

Sequencing was carried out with an Illumina NovaSeq 6000. Using 5'RACE with constant-segment primers, TCRalpha and TCRbeta cDNA libraries were constructed, with sample barcodes and unique molecular identifiers added in the process. Trizol reagent was used to extract RNA from every sample. Amplification of the libraries took two PCR steps, and the second step added a second sample barcode plus Illumina TruSeq adapters. Sequencing of libraries was performed on an Illumina NovaSeq with 2 x 150 bp paired-end reads. In the source study's methods: With migec v1.2.7, reads were demultiplexed and then collapsed into UMI-guided consensus sequences. Using mixcr v2.1.11, UMI consensuses were aligned to TRA and TRB V and J templates and then assembled into clonotypes. A clonotype was counted as expanded or contracted only if both edgeR and NoisET called the change significant, with noise models trained on biological replicates. edgeR calls used a false discovery rate-adjusted p below 0.01 and a log2 fold-change threshold of 1. As an exploratory analysis of dynamics, max-normalized trajectories of the 1000 most abundant clonotypes were examined with PCA combined with hierarchical clustering. The CD4 or CD8 phenotype of responding clones was assigned using the separately sequenced CD4+ and CD8+ repertoires. TCRdb redid the processing of the public reads, applying fastp at Q25 and MiXCR, and retained in-frame beta chains. Each entry merges the rows of one CDR3 protein and shows their most common DNA and genes. These V and J calls derive from TCRdb rather than the authors' analysis. This sample lists around 300,000 distinct CDR3 sequences; 12% to 15% were detected once. The ten most abundant clones make up 22% of the sample.

PBMCs were isolated by Ficoll-Paque density gradient centrifugation. The sample was PBMCs or a T cell subset sorted from them (not recorded which). The sequence was obtained from a man aged 18-30 years who had mild COVID-19 (a few samples of this study predate the infection). The sample titles of this study are shuffled in the database, so cell type and time point are left out; the donor was told from shared clones. Recombination linked TRBV7-9 to TRBJ1-1, with the identity of the D gene unclear. The DNA sequence is TGTGCCAGCCGGGCGAACGTTCGGAACACTGAAGCTTTCTTT. The translation is CASRANVRNTEAFF.